This T cell receptor (beta chain) is from a study of blood T cell repertoires in COVID-19 (dated by TCRdb to the early 2020s). In terms of the full investigation: Collaborator samples came from the United States, Italy and Spain and covered acute and convalescent phases of COVID-19. Sample metadata almost always included a de-identified subject ID, COVID-19 status, age in years and sex. The prospective study material was composed of cDNA or gDNA derived from T cells, B-cell-depleted T cells, or PBMCs. Subjects who had been exposed to COVID-19, were actively infected with it, or had recovered from it provided the deeply sampled blood TCRbeta repertoires that made up the dataset. A freely available public database, intended as a resource for researchers studying the immune response to SARS-CoV-2, is where the repertoires were released. HLA class I and class II types, where available, came from metadata supplied by the sample provider rather than from assay-based typing. The samples were drawn from two sources: the first 160 participants of the ongoing ImmuneRACE study, and approximately 1,300 subjects contributed by 6 global collaborators.

Remarks on this clone: Its cognate antigen has yet to be identified. Nothing much larger sits one base from this clone, and base qualities are not available.

The immunoSEQ Assay, a bias-controlled multiplex PCR, was used to amplify TCRbeta CDR3 regions from genomic DNA. The authors' pipeline ran thus. The number of nucleated cells in each sample was estimated by amplification of reference gene primers within the assay. To quantify the absolute abundance of each unique TCRbeta CDR3 rearrangement, sequence reads were collapsed and filtered. For each sample, productive Simpson clonality was calculated as the square root of Simpson's diversity index across productive rearrangements. TCRdb took this table from immuneACCESS and kept in-frame rearrangements with V and J called. Such tables lack part of the clones; where checked against another copy, unresolved V genes explain under half of the gap, and the rest is unexplained. The V and J calls and clone size come from that table; D and trimming were worked out from the DNA. The sample table contains about 360,000 clones; only one count was recorded for around nine tenths of them. Less than 9% of the sample lies in the top ten.

One collaborating source in Seattle enrolled patients during active infection and followed them longitudinally through the course of disease. The collaborating institutions used their own protocols to collect whole blood in K2EDTA tubes. Collaborator samples were shipped for TCRbeta analysis as frozen whole blood, isolated PBMCs, or DNA extracted from either sample type. What the study reported, not specific to this receptor: How much clinical and demographic metadata was included differed by source and by participant, and the metadata was provided uncurated.

Trimming accounts for 0 bases at V and 4 bases at J, while the number of junction bases matched to no gene is 2. The CDR3 measures 15 amino acids from cysteine to phenylalanine. Only the CDR3 DNA stays, 45 bases, in frame from base 1. CDR1 and CDR2, per the germline V gene, are SGHRS and YFSETQ. The receptor was derived from a woman aged 60-75 years with COVID-19, enrolled during active disease. The chain is assembled from TRBV5-1 and TRBJ2-2; 8 bases in the middle match TRBD2. Sequencing was performed on peripheral blood. The CDR3 reads as follows: CASSLGLATTGELFF. In nucleotide form, the sequence is TGCGCCAGCAGCTTGGGACTAGCGACCACCGGGGAGCTGTTTTTT.